This is a list of T cell receptor beta chains from one sample in a study of cytomegalovirus exposure and HLA in healthy donors. Profiling relied on immunoSEQ multiplex PCR, and the TCRdb table lists in-frame clones only, not all of them. Among around 130,000 clones listed, 82% were seen once. Sample: PBMCs. The origin of the receptors is a boy aged 2 to 10 in good health and CMV-seronegative. CDR3s include the opening cysteine and the closing phenylalanine or tryptophan. The D gene is left open where the match is weak. The size entry is marked missing in some rows and otherwise reads once, few, many or a size class.

size	D	V	J	DNA	CDR3
-	TRBD1	TRBV6-5	TRBJ1-1	TGTGCCAGCAGTTACTCTGACAGGGTGGACACTGAAGCTTTCTTT	CASSYSDRVDTEAFF
-	-	TRBV6-1	TRBJ2-7	TGTGCCACGCGCCAAGGGGGCTCCTACGAGCAGTACTTC	CATRQGGSYEQYF
-	-	TRBV19	TRBJ1-4	TGTGCCAGTAGTATAGTGGAGATACAACTACCCAATGAAAAACTGTTTTTT	CASSIVEIQLPNEKLFF
-	TRBD1	TRBV5-6	TRBJ1-2	TGTGCCAGCAGCCCGGAACAGGGGGCGAGCTATGGCTACACCTTC	CASSPEQGASYGYTF
-	TRBD2	TRBV30	TRBJ2-3	TGTGCCTGGAGTGTAGGGGCTCTAGCGGGAGGGCCTTGGGCTACAGATACGCAGTATTTT	CAWSVGALAGGPWATDTQYF
few	TRBD1	TRBV15	TRBJ2-1	TGTGCCACCAGCAGAGCCGAAGGACAGGGGAGGGTCTTC	CATSRAEGQGRVF
-	-	TRBV20-1	TRBJ2-2	TGCAGTGCTAGTATTGCCGGGGAGCTGTTTTTT	CSASIAGELFF
-	-	TRBV6-5	TRBJ1-4	TGTGCCAGCAGTGACCAGGGAGGACGACTGTTTTTT	CASSDQGGRLFF
-	-	TRBV6-5	TRBJ1-2	TGTGCCAGTCACCCGGGGGTGTCCTATGGCTACACCTTC	CASHPGVSYGYTF
few	-	TRBV7-2	TRBJ2-1	TGTGCCAGCAGCTACACGAGGCTATCCACCTACAATGAGCAGTTCTTC	CASSYTRLSTYNEQFF
-	-	TRBV6-1	TRBJ1-5	TGTGCCAGCAGGCCCAGGACAGTTCAGCCCCAGCATTTT	CASRPRTVQPQHF
-	TRBD1	TRBV7-9	TRBJ1-1	TGTTCCAGCAGCAGACAGGGAAACACTGAAGCTTTCTTT	CSSSRQGNTEAFF
-	-	TRBV19	TRBJ2-6	TGTGCCAGTTACGCGAGCAACCTAGATGGGGCCAACGTCCTGACTTTC	CASYASNLDGANVLTF
-	-	TRBV30	TRBJ1-3	TGTGCCTGGAGTGTAATATCCGGAAACACCATATATTTT	CAWSVISGNTIYF
-	TRBD1	TRBV19	TRBJ1-4	TGTGCCAGTAGTATAAGGAGGCAGGGGGATGAAAAACTGTTTTTT	CASSIRRQGDEKLFF
-	-	TRBV7-2	TRBJ2-7	TGTGCCAGCAGCTTCGAGAACTACGAGCAGTACTTC	CASSFENYEQYF
-	TRBD2	TRBV9	TRBJ2-7	TGTGCCAGCAGCCCGCCTCGTAGGGTGGGGGGGTCCTACGAGCAGTACTTC	CASSPPRRVGGSYEQYF
-	-	TRBV5-1	TRBJ1-5	TGCGCCAGCAGCTTGGGGGCAGGGAATCAGCCCCAGCATTTT	CASSLGAGNQPQHF
-	TRBD2	TRBV4-3	TRBJ2-7	TGCGCCAGCAGCCAAATAGCGGGGGCCCCTTACGAGCAGTACTTC	CASSQIAGAPYEQYF
-	TRBD1	TRBV7-9	TRBJ1-4	TGTGCCAGCAGCCCTCGGACAGGGCTAGGTGAAAAACTGTTTTTT	CASSPRTGLGEKLFF
-	-	TRBV9	TRBJ2-7	TGTGCCAGCAGCGTAGATACAGGAAAGTACGAGCAGTACTTC	CASSVDTGKYEQYF
-	TRBD1	TRBV10-3	TRBJ1-2	TGTGCCATCAGTAGACAGGGGAAGAGGGATGGCTACACCTTC	CAISRQGKRDGYTF
-	TRBD2	TRBV7-7	TRBJ2-1	TGTGCTAGCAGCTTAGCACCGACTAGCGAGTTGTCCTACAATGAGCAGTTCTTC	CASSLAPTSELSYNEQFF
-	TRBD1	TRBV6-5	TRBJ1-1	TGTGCCAGCAACCAGGGGGGTCGCACTGAAGCTTTCTTT	CASNQGGRTEAFF
-	-	TRBV25-1	TRBJ1-1	TGTGCCAGCAGTGGACCCAGGGGATCTCGCACTGAAGCTTTCTTT	CASSGPRGSRTEAFF
few	TRBD1	TRBV6-1	TRBJ1-1	TGTGCCAGCAGTGGCCGACAGGGGGCGGGTTGGACTGAAGCTTTCTTT	CASSGRQGAGWTEAFF
-	TRBD1	TRBV2	TRBJ2-2	TGTGCCAGCAGTGAGCCGGGACAGGGGACCGGGGAGCTGTTTTTT	CASSEPGQGTGELFF